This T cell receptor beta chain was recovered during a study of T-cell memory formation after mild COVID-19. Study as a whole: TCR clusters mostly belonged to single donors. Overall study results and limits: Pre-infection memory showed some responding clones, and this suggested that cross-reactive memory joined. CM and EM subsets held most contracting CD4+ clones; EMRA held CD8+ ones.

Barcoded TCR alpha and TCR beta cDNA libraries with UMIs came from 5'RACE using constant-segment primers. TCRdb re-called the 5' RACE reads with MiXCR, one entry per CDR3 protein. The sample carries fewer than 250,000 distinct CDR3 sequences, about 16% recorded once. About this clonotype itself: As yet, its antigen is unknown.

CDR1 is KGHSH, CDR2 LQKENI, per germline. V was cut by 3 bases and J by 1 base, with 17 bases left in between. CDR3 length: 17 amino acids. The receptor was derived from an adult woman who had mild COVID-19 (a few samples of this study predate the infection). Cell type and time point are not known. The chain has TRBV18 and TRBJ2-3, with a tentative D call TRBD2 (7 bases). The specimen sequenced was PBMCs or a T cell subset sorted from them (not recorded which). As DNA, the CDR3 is TGTGCCAGCTCACCTCGACGGGGGGCCTGGGGCACAGATACGCAGTATTTT. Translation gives CASSPRRGAWGTDTQYF.